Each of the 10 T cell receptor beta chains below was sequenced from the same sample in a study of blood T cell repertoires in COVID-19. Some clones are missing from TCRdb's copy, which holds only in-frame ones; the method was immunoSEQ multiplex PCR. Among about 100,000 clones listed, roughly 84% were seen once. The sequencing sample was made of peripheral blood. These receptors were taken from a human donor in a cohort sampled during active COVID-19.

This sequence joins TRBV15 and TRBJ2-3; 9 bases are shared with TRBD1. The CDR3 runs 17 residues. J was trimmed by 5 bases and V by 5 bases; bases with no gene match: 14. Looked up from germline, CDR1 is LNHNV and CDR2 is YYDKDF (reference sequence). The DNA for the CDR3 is TGTGCCACCAGCTCCCCCCGCACTACAGGGGGCGTAGATACGCAGTATTTT. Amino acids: CATSSPRTTGGVDTQYF.

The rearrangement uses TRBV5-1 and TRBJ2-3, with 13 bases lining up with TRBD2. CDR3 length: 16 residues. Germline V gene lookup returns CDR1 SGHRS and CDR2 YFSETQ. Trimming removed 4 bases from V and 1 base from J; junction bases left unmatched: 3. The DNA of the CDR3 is TGCGCCAGCAGCGCCACTAGCGGGAGGGGCACAGATACGCAGTATTTT. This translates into CASSATSGRGTDTQYF.

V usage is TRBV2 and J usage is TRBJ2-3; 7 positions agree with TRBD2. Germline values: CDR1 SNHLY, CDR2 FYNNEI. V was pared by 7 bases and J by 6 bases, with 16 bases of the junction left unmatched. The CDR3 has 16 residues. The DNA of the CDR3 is TGTGCCAGCATGCTGCTCGGGGGGTTCGCATCCGATACGCAGTATTTT. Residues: CASMLLGGFASDTQYF.

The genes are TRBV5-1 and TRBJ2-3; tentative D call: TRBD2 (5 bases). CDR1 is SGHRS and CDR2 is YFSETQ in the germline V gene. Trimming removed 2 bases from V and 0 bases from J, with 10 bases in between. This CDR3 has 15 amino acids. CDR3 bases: TGCGCCAGCAGCTTACGGACTGACAGCACAGATACGCAGTATTTT. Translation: CASSLRTDSTDTQYF.

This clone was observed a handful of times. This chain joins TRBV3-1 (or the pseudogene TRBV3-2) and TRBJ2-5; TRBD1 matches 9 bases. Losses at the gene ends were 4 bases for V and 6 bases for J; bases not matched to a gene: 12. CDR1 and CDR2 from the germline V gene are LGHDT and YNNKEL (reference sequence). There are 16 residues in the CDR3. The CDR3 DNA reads TGTGCCAGCAGCCCCTCGGACAGGGGAATGAGGAAGACCCAGTACTTC. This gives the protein CASSPSDRGMRKTQYF.

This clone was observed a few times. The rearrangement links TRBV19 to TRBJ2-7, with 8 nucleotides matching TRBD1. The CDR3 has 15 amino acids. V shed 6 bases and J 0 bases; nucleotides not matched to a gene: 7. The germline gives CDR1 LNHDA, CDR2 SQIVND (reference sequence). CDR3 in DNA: TGTGCCAGTAGAAATCAGGGGGCTATCTCCTACGAGCAGTACTTC. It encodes CASRNQGAISYEQYF.

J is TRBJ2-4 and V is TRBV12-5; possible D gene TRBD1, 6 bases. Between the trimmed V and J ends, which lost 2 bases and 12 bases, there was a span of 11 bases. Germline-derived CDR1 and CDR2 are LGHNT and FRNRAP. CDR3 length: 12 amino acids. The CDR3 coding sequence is TGTGCTAGTGGTTTGTCCCGGGACAATCAGTACTTC. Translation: CASGLSRDNQYF.

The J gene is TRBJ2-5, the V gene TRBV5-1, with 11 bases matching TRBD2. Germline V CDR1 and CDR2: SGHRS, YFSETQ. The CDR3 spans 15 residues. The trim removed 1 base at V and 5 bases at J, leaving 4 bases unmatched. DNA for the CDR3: TGCGCCAGCAGCTTGACTAGCGGGAGCCAGGAGACCCAGTACTTC. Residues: CASSLTSGSQETQYF.

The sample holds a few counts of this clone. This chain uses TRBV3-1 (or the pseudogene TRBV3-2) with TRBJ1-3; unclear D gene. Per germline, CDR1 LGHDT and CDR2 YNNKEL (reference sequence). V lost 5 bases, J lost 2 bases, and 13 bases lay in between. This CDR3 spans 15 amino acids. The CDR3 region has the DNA TGTGCCAGCAGCGCAAAGCGAGGTGCTGGAAACACCATATATTTT. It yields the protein CASSAKRGAGNTIYF.

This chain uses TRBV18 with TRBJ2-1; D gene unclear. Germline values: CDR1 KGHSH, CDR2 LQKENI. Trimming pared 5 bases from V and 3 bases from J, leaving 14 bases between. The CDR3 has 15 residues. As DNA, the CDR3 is TGTGCCAGCTCAAGTTTTAACTCGAACTACAATGAGCAGTTCTTC. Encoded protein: CASSSFNSNYNEQFF.